Here is one T cell receptor (beta chain) with its context. This clonotype was observed many times. Its antigen has not been determined. Nothing much larger sits one base from this clone, and base qualities are not available. TCR beta CDR3 regions were amplified from RNA transcripts for repertoire sequencing. A first-round RT-PCR used HTBI primers with the Qiagen OneStep RT-PCR kit, followed by a second-round multiplex PCR, size selection and purification. The libraries underwent paired-end sequencing with 100 bp reads on an Illumina HiSeq2000. In the original analysis: Reads were processed with SOAPnuke, discarding reads with adapters, uncalled bases, mean Phred below 15, or no exact constant-primer or identifier match. High-quality paired reads were merged with COPE v1.2.5. Clonotypes were defined as unique nucleotide sequences and were aligned to IMGT TRB V, D and J references using MiTCR v1.1. The analysis was limited to V-J combinations with a frequency above 0.0001, which together covered 99.2% of repertoires. For each V-J combination, a TCR clonal expansion and chaos score was defined as the ratio of F50 clonal expansion to chaos observed in the TCRdist matrix. Welch's t-statistics and random forest were used to narrow the features down to more than 10 V-J combinations, which were then fed into a naive Bayes classifier. The Morisita-Horn index was used to measure how similar the thyroid and blood repertoires were. The public reads were reprocessed in TCRdb via fastp at Q25 and MiXCR, keeping in-frame beta chains. Entries are consolidated by CDR3 protein sequence, retaining the most common genes and DNA. TCRdb's processing, not the authors', yielded these V and J calls. The sample table records fewer than 600,000 distinct CDR3 sequences; around 15% of these occur just once. The leading ten clones occupy around 9.8% of the sample.

This specimen belongs to a study of Graves' ophthalmopathy and Graves' hyperthyroidism (dated by TCRdb to 2016 to 2018). Some background on the complete study: Peripheral blood was collected at initial diagnosis, prior to any treatment. An independent validation cohort was composed of approximately 18 hyperthyroidism patients and about 17 patients who later progressed from hyperthyroidism to ophthalmopathy. In total, some 140 blood samples were TCR-sequenced: approximately 42 ophthalmopathy, roughly 77 hyperthyroidism and roughly 17 hyperthyroidism-to-ophthalmopathy patients. For training and testing, the 80 to 100 patients in the discovery cohort were randomly divided in a 7:3 ratio. To explore V-J signatures that distinguish ophthalmopathy from hyperthyroidism, a discovery set of about 99 patients was enrolled, made up of about 40 with ophthalmopathy and some 60 with stable hyperthyroidism. Once sampling was done, hyperthyroidism patients were given methimazole at a starting dose of 30 mg daily, while ophthalmopathy patients were given high-dose intravenous methylprednisolone. In over 5 hyperthyroidism patients, the T-cell repertoire of thyroid tissue was compared with the T-cell repertoire of blood. TCR beta repertoire signatures were used to distinguish Graves' ophthalmopathy from Graves' hyperthyroidism and to predict progression to ophthalmopathy.

Ophthalmopathy patients were characterized by moderately to severely active disease, a Clinical Activity Score of at least 3, a NOSPECS grade of at least 4, and a disease duration under 3 months. Anyone with other autoimmune diseases, uncontrolled infections, pregnancy or lactation was excluded from the study. Clinical symptoms, serum thyroxine, TRAb, thyroid ultrasound and orbital computed tomography were used for diagnosis. PBMCs were isolated from approximately 10 ml of fresh peripheral blood by Ficoll-Paque density gradient centrifugation. Total RNA was extracted using Trizol reagent, and RNA quality was checked on an Agilent 2100 Bioanalyzer. The research as a whole found: No statistical method was used to set the sample size in advance, and the investigators knew which group each participant was assigned to. Most expanded thyroid clonotypes with a frequency above 0.001 also appeared in blood, which suggests that blood repertoires may reflect the immune response in the thyroid. In cross-validation, the 13-signature model distinguished ophthalmopathy from stable hyperthyroidism with more than 85% sensitivity and roughly 84% specificity, while in the test set the corresponding values were about 80% and 75%. In validation, the model predicted ophthalmopathy progression with about 70% sensitivity and roughly 72% specificity; eleven to twelve predicted patients were CT-confirmed with GO in a median of around 6 months.

CDR1 and CDR2 were assigned from the germline V gene (reference sequence) as DFQATT and SNEGSKA. From its cysteine to its phenylalanine, the CDR3 spans 14 amino acids. Only the CDR3 portion is preserved as DNA: 42 bases, with reading frame beginning at the first base. Trimming takes 4 bases off V and 4 bases off J; junction bases not matched to a gene: 8. Sequencing was done on a sample of blood. The sequence links TRBV20-1 to TRBJ2-7; 9 nucleotides in the junction match TRBD2. The clonotype comes from a woman in her 30s with Graves' ophthalmopathy. Donor details come from another sample of the same person, matched by shared clones. The CDR3 corresponds to CSANSGSNIYEQYF. In nucleotides, the sequence is TGCAGTGCTAATAGCGGGAGTAATATTTACGAGCAGTACTTC.